Listed below are T cell receptor beta chains from one sample, sequenced in a study of CD4+ T cells in melanoma. The assay was immunoSEQ multiplex PCR, and TCRdb's table has in-frame clones only and misses some. The sample comprises some 150,000 clones, 80% to 95% of which are singletons, and about 1.6% rests with the top ten. These receptor sequences come from a human donor with melanoma. Both conserved end residues are trimmed from each CDR3.

j_gene: TRBJ2-4; v_gene: TRBV10-3; CDR3aa: AISESRASQY
j_gene: TRBJ1-1; v_gene: TRBV29-1; CDR3aa: SGQERNTEAF
j_gene: TRBJ1-1; v_gene: TRBV5-4; CDR3aa: ASSLNRDWDTEAF
j_gene: TRBJ1-1; v_gene: TRBV18; CDR3aa: ASLTDMNTEAF
j_gene: TRBJ1-1; v_gene: TRBV6-5; CDR3aa: ASTRGQGNTEAF
j_gene: TRBJ2-5; v_gene: TRBV7-9; CDR3aa: ASSLGRGETQY
j_gene: TRBJ1-3; v_gene: TRBV6-1; CDR3aa: ASSQGGISGNTIY
j_gene: TRBJ1-6; v_gene: TRBV5-8; CDR3aa: ASSFYRRFGRSLH
j_gene: TRBJ1-1; v_gene: TRBV11-2; CDR3aa: ASSLVRGTEAF
j_gene: TRBJ2-5; v_gene: TRBV7-3; CDR3aa: ASSLTGTSGGAETQY
j_gene: TRBJ2-1; v_gene: TRBV29-1; CDR3aa: SVVRDRGRNEQF
j_gene: TRBJ2-7; v_gene: TRBV21-1; CDR3aa: ASSKAFGGSITYEQY
j_gene: TRBJ2-7; v_gene: TRBV5-6; CDR3aa: ASSQKWTSRDEQY
j_gene: TRBJ2-5; v_gene: TRBV5-1; CDR3aa: ASSLASSGVGGTQY
j_gene: TRBJ2-1; v_gene: TRBV10-3; CDR3aa: AISEWSRGDYNEQF
j_gene: TRBJ1-2; v_gene: TRBV21-1; CDR3aa: ASRAGQGANYGYT
j_gene: TRBJ1-1; v_gene: TRBV18; CDR3aa: ASSPSLEGGTEAF
j_gene: TRBJ1-1; v_gene: TRBV2; CDR3aa: ASSSEGRTEAF
j_gene: TRBJ2-5; v_gene: TRBV5-6; CDR3aa: ASSLSYASGGAETQY
j_gene: TRBJ1-1; v_gene: TRBV7-8; CDR3aa: ASSPLLKRAF
j_gene: TRBJ2-3; v_gene: TRBV5-4; CDR3aa: ASSFKGGTQY
j_gene: TRBJ1-1; v_gene: TRBV28; CDR3aa: ASSTQDRNTEAF
j_gene: TRBJ2-5; v_gene: TRBV9; CDR3aa: ASSARMGREETQY
j_gene: TRBJ2-7; v_gene: TRBV10-1; CDR3aa: ASSEPGVDEQY
j_gene: TRBJ2-6; v_gene: TRBV30; CDR3aa: AWSPHLIPSPGANVLT
j_gene: TRBJ2-7; v_gene: TRBV27; CDR3aa: ASSSGPAGPKRVPYEQY
j_gene: TRBJ2-3; v_gene: TRBV4-1; CDR3aa: ASSQDRGGQKDTQY
j_gene: TRBJ1-4; v_gene: TRBV30; CDR3aa: AWSLVGEKLF
j_gene: TRBJ1-5; v_gene: TRBV6-5; CDR3aa: ASSRRGGSNQPQH
j_gene: TRBJ2-3; v_gene: TRBV19; CDR3aa: ASSIGTGGSTDTQY
j_gene: TRBJ2-3; v_gene: TRBV5-4; CDR3aa: ASSAPGTITDTQY